What follows is one T cell receptor (beta chain) and its context. What it recognizes is unknown. The length of the CDR3 is 15 residues. Germline loops: CDR1 MDHEN, CDR2 SYDVKM. The V and J ends lost 4 bases and 5 bases respectively, with 18 bases between them. The sample belongs to a study of blood T cells in healthy people across ages. Overall study findings and caveats: Expanded clonotype shifts may have been confounded, as the donors had an unknown CMV status. Across the age range, TCR beta diversity per million T cells fell in a roughly linear way.

PCR was performed a second time for about 7 to 12 cycles using a sample-barcoded 5' primer and a J-beta primer mix. From each sample, at least 2.5 million paired-end reads containing CDR3 were obtained. TCRdb used MiXCR to reprocess the 5' RACE reads, holding one entry per CDR3 protein. Altogether about 760,000 distinct CDR3 sequences are present, more than 55% being singletons, with the ten largest covering roughly 24%. The sequencing sample was made of blood. The J gene is TRBJ2-7, the V gene TRBV28; D assignment may be TRBD1 or TRBD2 (7 bases each). The TCR comes from a man aged 35 to 55 in good health. CDR3 bases: TGTGCCAGCAGTTCCCAGGGGGGGCTTGTCCACGAGCAGTACTTC. This codes for CASSSQGGLVHEQYF.